This TCR beta chain comes out of a study of T cell changes during pregnancy in multiple sclerosis. V lost 3 bases and J 7 bases, leaving 16 bases between the germline ends. Looked up from germline, CDR1 is SGHVS and CDR2 is FNYEAQ. The CDR3 is 15 amino acids. Measured with immunoSEQ multiplex PCR; TCRdb has only the in-frame clones, and not every one. Among tens of thousands of clones, just over 90% were seen once, and the ten largest hold roughly 5.2%. V and J are TRBV7-6 and TRBJ2-1; possible D gene TRBD2, 5 bases. The receptor was isolated from a female donor in good health, enrolled as a control in a pregnancy study. Sequenced here: peripheral blood, sampled in the first trimester of pregnancy. CDR3 region: CASSFDGLGSNEQFF. CDR3 nucleotides: TGTGCCAGCAGCTTTGACGGACTGGGATCAAATGAGCAGTTCTTC.